This TCR beta chain is from a study of a mutant IDH1 vaccine in newly diagnosed glioma. In the study overall: There were roughly 60% males and 37.5% females among treated patients, whose mean age was roughly 40 years.

The germline CDR1 and CDR2 sequences are WNHNN and SYGVQD (reference sequence). V dropped 6 bases and J dropped 8; count of bases not matched to a gene: 12. The CDR3 totals 15 residues. On this clone itself: What it binds is not known.

Profiling relied on immunoSEQ multiplex PCR, and the TCRdb table lists in-frame clones only, not all of them. The profile shows 45,000 or so clones, 65% to 90% of them singletons. Specified time point: week 35, safety follow-up. Every vaccine dose comprised 300 ug of mutant IDH1 20-mer peptide plus topical imiquimod. The specimen was PBMCs, collected from a glioma patient whose treatment included an IDH1 peptide vaccine. The V and J genes are TRBV10-1 and TRBJ1-2; TRBD1 matches 10 bases. This clonotype was obtained from a middle-aged woman with glioma. Some clones in this sample may be carry-over from other donors' samples. The CDR3 nucleotides are TGCGCCAGCAGCGTAGGGACAGGGGTTGGATGCGGCTACACCTTC. It yields the protein CASSVGTGVGCGYTF.